The 17 T cell receptor beta chains below were found in one sample sequenced in a study of identical twins (dated by TCRdb to the mid-2010s). Libraries were built with 5' RACE. Sequencing was carried out with an Illumina HiSeq 2000. The raw public data were reprocessed by TCRdb itself: fastp quality trimming at Q25, MiXCR clonotype calling, in-frame beta chains only. Each entry is one CDR3 protein sequence, shown with its most common DNA and genes. The sample has 400,000 to 550,000 distinct CDR3 sequences on record, 20% to 25% of them singletons. Of the sample, over 2.5% falls within the top ten clones. The data also belong to a second study, concerning T cells expressing NK-cell markers.

Material: CD4+ T cells sorted from blood. Receptors were obtained from a woman between 18 and 29 years old in good health.

CDR3 sequence (DNA): TGTGCCACCACAGGGTGGAATGAGCAGTTCTTC. Translated: CATTGWNEQFF. The chain employs TRBV2 and TRBJ2-1; a possible D gene is TRBD1 (6 bases). Germline CDR1 is SNHLY and CDR2 is FYNNEI. The CDR3 loop spans 11 amino acids. Deletions cut 10 bases from V and 7 bases from J, with 11 bases between.

This clonotype was detected a few times. The rearrangement joins TRBV3-1 to TRBJ2-2; 8 nucleotides match TRBD2. There are 17 residues in the CDR3. V shed 4 bases, J shed 8 bases, and the junction held 15 bases outside the gene matches. The germline V gene encodes CDR1 LGHDT and CDR2 YNNKEL (reference sequence). The CDR3 nucleotides are TGTGCCAGCAGCCGCTTCCCTGCGGGGGGCACCGAAGGGGAGCTGTTTTTT. The encoded protein is CASSRFPAGGTEGELFF.

This clonotype appeared a few times. This rearrangement joins TRBV20-1 to TRBJ2-7, with 7 bases fitting TRBD2. This CDR3 comprises 17 residues. The V gene end was trimmed by 6 bases and the J gene end by 3 bases; junction bases not matched to a gene: 20. Per germline, CDR1 DFQATT and CDR2 SNEGSKA (reference sequence). In nucleotides, the CDR3 is TGCAGTGCGCCATACAATGCTCTGGCGGGAGTAGGCTACGAGCAGTACTTC. Its translation: CSAPYNALAGVGYEQYF.

The chain carries TRBV20-1 and TRBJ2-1; 11 bases agree with TRBD2. The J segment lost 9 bases and the V segment lost 2 bases, leaving 6 bases of the junction unmatched. The CDR3 consists of 14 residues. Germline V gene lookup returns CDR1 DFQATT and CDR2 SNEGSKA (reference sequence). The CDR3 protein is CSARIAGGPGEQFF. The CDR3, as DNA: TGCAGTGCTAGAATAGCGGGGGGGCCGGGTGAGCAGTTCTTC.

In DNA, the CDR3 is TGCAGTGCTGGACAGGGAGGCGATTTCACCGGGGAGCTGTTTTTT. Residues: CSAGQGGDFTGELFF. The chain uses TRBV20-1 and TRBJ2-2; 8 positions agree with TRBD1. This CDR3 comprises 15 residues. Per germline, CDR1 DFQATT and CDR2 SNEGSKA (reference sequence). V shed 5 bases and J 4 bases; nucleotides not matched to a gene: 9.

This clonotype appeared a few times. V and J are TRBV18 and TRBJ1-6, with D possibly being TRBD1 (5 bases). CDR1 and CDR2 from the germline V gene are KGHSH and LQKENI. Trimming took 1 base from V and 8 from J, leaving 9 bases between them. The CDR3 is 14 residues long. The CDR3 protein is CASSPQGKDSPLHF. Written as DNA, the CDR3 is TGTGCCAGCTCACCACAGGGGAAAGATTCACCCCTCCACTTT.

The V gene is TRBV5-1, the J gene TRBJ1-2; TRBD1 matches at 8 bases. The germline V gene encodes CDR1 SGHRS and CDR2 YFSETQ. V was clipped by 3 bases and J by 6 bases; unmatched bases: 4. This CDR3 region has 13 residues. The CDR3 loop is CASSYPTGDGYTF. The CDR3, as DNA: TGCGCCAGCAGCTACCCGACAGGGGATGGCTACACCTTC. The complete variable domain, with remaining parts taken from reference TRBV5-1 and TRBJ1-2, reads KAGVTQTPRYLIKTRGQQVTLSCSPISGHRSVSWYQQTPGQGLQFLFEYFSETQRNKGNFPGRFSGRQFSNSRSEMNVSTLELGDSALYLCASSYPTGDGYTFGSGTRLTVV.

The genes are TRBV6-1 and TRBJ2-5; the match to TRBD2 covers 7 bases. Germline CDR1 and CDR2: MNHNS and SASEGT. The CDR3 extends over 14 amino acids. Trimming at V came to 6 bases and at J to 0 bases, leaving 4 bases not matched to a gene. DNA of the CDR3: TGTGCCAGCAGCCAACGGGGGGACCAAGAGACCCAGTACTTC. Translation gives CASSQRGDQETQYF.

V and J are TRBV4-3 and TRBJ2-1, with a weak D call TRBD2 (6 bases). This CDR3 is built from 16 residues. Trimming shortened V by 1 base and J by 7 bases, and 17 bases separated the two germline ends. The germline gives CDR1 LGHNA, CDR2 YSLEER. CDR3 nucleotides: TGCGCCAGCAGCCAAGCCCAGGGACTCAGTGTTAATGAGCAGTTCTTC. This sequence encodes CASSQAQGLSVNEQFF.

The chain has TRBV10-3 and TRBJ2-3; D remains ambiguous. The CDR3 sequence is 13 residues long. The ends were cut back, 7 bases at V and 2 bases at J, with 10 bases in the middle. Looked up from germline, CDR1 is ENHRY and CDR2 is SYGVKD. This CDR3 is CAITERPTDTQYF. The CDR3 bases are TGTGCCATCACCGAGCGACCCACAGATACGCAGTATTTT.

CDR3 DNA: TGTGCCAGCAGCTCCCGGACAGGGGGATACTATGGCTACACCTTC. Encoded protein: CASSSRTGGYYGYTF. V gene TRBV7-8 combines with J gene TRBJ1-2, with 10 positions matching TRBD1. V lost 4 bases and J lost 3; bases outside the gene matches: 5. This CDR3 has 15 residues. Germline lookup yields CDR1 SGHVS and CDR2 FQNEAQ.

The chain has TRBV19 and TRBJ1-5, with D perhaps TRBD1 (6 bases). Germline values: CDR1 LNHDA, CDR2 SQIVND (reference sequence). The CDR3 runs 19 residues. V shed 4 bases and J shed 0 bases, with 22 bases lying between them. Written as DNA, the CDR3 is TGTGCCAGTAGTAGTCCCATTCCGAGACAGGCATATAGCAATCAGCCCCAGCATTTT. Its translation is CASSSPIPRQAYSNQPQHF.

The chain couples TRBV5-5 to TRBJ2-1; 10 bases map to TRBD2. Germline V gene sequence: CDR1 SGHKS, CDR2 YYEKEE (reference sequence). The V and J ends lost 4 bases and 5 bases, in that order; junction bases with no gene match: 3. This CDR3 is 14 amino acids long. In DNA, the CDR3 is TGTGCCAGCAGCGCGGGACTAGCGAACAATGAGCAGTTCTTC. The encoded protein is CASSAGLANNEQFF.

J is TRBJ1-6 and V is TRBV7-2, with D tentatively TRBD1 (5 bases). Trimming shortened V by 5 bases and J by 10 bases, and 18 bases separated the two germline ends. The CDR3 is 15 residues long. The germline V gene encodes CDR1 SGHTA and CDR2 FQGNSA. CDR3 DNA: TGTGCCAGCAGCCCCCGTCACGGAGGGGACTCACCCCTCCACTTT. Its protein is CASSPRHGGDSPLHF.

This clonotype was counted a few times. The V gene is TRBV20-1, the J gene TRBJ2-2, with a tentative D call TRBD1 (6 bases). CDR1 and CDR2 (germline): DFQATT, SNEGSKA (reference sequence). There are 16 residues in the CDR3. V lost 1 base to trimming and J lost 4 bases, with 16 bases between them. CDR3 region: CSARADRGSTTGELFF. CDR3 coding DNA: TGCAGTGCTAGAGCCGATAGGGGGTCGACCACCGGGGAGCTGTTTTTT.

In its sample, this clonotype was seen many times. The genes are TRBV12-3 or TRBV12-4 and TRBJ2-5; tentative D call: TRBD2 (6 bases). Deletions cut 5 bases from V and 2 bases from J, with 12 bases between. This CDR3 region has 14 residues. The DNA for the CDR3 is TGTGCCAGCAGTCACCCCGGGACTCAAGAGACCCAGTACTTC. Amino acid sequence: CASSHPGTQETQYF.

This chain connects TRBV7-2 to TRBJ2-7; 10 bases map to TRBD2. CDR3 length: 16 amino acids. Germline CDR1 SGHTA, CDR2 FQGNSA. The V and J ends lost 5 bases and 0 bases, in that order; junction bases with no gene match: 7. CDR3 bases: TGTGCCAGCAGCCTGACTAGCGGGCTCTACTCCTACGAGCAGTACTTC. This gives the protein CASSLTSGLYSYEQYF.